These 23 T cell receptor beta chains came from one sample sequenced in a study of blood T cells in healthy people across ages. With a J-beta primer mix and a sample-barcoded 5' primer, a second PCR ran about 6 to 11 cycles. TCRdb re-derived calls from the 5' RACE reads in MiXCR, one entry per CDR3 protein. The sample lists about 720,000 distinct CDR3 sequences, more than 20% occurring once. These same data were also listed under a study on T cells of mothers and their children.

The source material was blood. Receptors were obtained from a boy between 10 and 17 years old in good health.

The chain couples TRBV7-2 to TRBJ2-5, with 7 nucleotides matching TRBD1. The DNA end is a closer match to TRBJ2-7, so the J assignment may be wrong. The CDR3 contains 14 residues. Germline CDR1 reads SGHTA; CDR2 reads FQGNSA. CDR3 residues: CASRSDRVSYEQYF. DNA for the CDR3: TGTGCCAGCAGATCCGACAGGGTATCCTACGAGCAGTACTTC.

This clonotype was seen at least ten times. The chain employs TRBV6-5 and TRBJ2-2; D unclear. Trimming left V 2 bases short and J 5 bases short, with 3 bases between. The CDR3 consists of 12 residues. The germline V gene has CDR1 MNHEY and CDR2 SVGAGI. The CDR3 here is CASSYLTGELFF. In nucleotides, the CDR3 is TGTGCCAGCAGTTACCTTACCGGGGAGCTGTTTTTT.

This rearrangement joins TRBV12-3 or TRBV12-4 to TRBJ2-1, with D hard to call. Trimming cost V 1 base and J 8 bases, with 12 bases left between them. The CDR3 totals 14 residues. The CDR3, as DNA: TGTGCCAGCAGTTTAGGAAGTGCTGCGTATGAGCAGTTCTTC. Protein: CASSLGSAAYEQFF.

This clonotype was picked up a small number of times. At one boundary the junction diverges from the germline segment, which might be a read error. This chain's CDR3 is CVSSPPTSAETQYF. DNA of the CDR3: TGTGTCAGCAGTCCCCCGACTAGCGCAGAGACCCAGTACTTC. The chain employs TRBV12-3 or TRBV12-4 and TRBJ2-5, with TRBD2 identical over 8 bases. This CDR3 has 14 amino acids.

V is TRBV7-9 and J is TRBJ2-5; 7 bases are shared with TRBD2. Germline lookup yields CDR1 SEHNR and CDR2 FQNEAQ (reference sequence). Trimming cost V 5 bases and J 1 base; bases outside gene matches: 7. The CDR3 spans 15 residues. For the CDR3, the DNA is TGTGCCAGCAGCAAAGGCGGGAGAATCCAAGAGACCCAGTACTTC. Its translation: CASSKGGRIQETQYF.

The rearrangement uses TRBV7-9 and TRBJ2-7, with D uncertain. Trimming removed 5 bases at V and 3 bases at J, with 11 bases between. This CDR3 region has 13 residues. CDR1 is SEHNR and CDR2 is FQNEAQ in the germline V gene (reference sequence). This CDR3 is CASSTESLYEQYF. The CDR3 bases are TGTGCCAGCAGCACTGAATCCCTCTACGAGCAGTACTTC.

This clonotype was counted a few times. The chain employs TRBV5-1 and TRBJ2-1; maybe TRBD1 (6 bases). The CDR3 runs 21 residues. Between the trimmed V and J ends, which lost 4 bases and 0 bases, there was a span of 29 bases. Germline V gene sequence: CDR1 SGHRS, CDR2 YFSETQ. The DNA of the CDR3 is TGCGCCAGCAGCCCTACAGACGGACAGTCCTACCCCCTCGGCTCCTACAATGAGCAGTTCTTC. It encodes CASSPTDGQSYPLGSYNEQFF.

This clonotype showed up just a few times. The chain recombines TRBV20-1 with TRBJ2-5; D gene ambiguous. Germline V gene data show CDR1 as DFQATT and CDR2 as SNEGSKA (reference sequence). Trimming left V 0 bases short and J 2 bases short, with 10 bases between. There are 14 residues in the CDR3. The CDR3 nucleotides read TGCAGTGCTAGAGAGGCCAAGTTACAAGAGACCCAGTACTTC. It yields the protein CSAREAKLQETQYF.

Here the CDR3 reads CAWSVADYEQYF. The DNA for the CDR3 is TGTGCCTGGAGTGTAGCCGACTACGAGCAGTACTTC. The chain couples TRBV30 to TRBJ2-5, with D hard to call. The J call may be wrong; the DNA end is better matched by TRBJ2-7. Germline V gives CDR1 GTSNPN, CDR2 SVGIG (reference sequence). This CDR3 has 12 residues.

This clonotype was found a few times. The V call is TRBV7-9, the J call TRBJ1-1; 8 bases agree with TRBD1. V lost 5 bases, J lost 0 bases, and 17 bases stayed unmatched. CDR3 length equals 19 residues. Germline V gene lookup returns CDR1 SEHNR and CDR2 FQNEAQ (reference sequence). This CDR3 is CASSKDRVYSLRLNTEAFF. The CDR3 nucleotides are TGTGCCAGCAGCAAGGACAGGGTTTATAGTCTACGGTTGAACACTGAAGCTTTCTTT.

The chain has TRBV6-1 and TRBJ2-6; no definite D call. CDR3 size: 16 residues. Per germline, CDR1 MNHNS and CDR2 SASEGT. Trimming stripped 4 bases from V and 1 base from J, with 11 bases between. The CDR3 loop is CASSGQITSGANVLTF. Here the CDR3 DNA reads TGTGCCAGCAGTGGACAAATCACATCTGGGGCCAACGTCCTGACTTTC.

This chain's CDR3 is CSVDLGQGNEEQYF. The DNA for the CDR3 is TGCAGCGTTGACCTGGGACAGGGGAACGAGGAGCAGTACTTC. V usage is TRBV29-1 and J usage is TRBJ2-7, with TRBD1 matching 10 bases. V lost 3 bases to trimming and J lost 7 bases; unmatched junction nucleotides: 9. CDR1 is SQVTM and CDR2 is ANQGSEA in the germline V gene. The CDR3 is 14 residues long.

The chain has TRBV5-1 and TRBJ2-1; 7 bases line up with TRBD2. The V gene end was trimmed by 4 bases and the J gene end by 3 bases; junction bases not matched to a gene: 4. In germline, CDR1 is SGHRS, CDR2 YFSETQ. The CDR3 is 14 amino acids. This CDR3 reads CASSGGSGYNEQFF. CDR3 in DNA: TGCGCCAGCAGCGGCGGGAGCGGCTACAATGAGCAGTTCTTC. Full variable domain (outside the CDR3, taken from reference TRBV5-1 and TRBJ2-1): KAGVTQTPRYLIKTRGQQVTLSCSPISGHRSVSWYQQTPGQGLQFLFEYFSETQRNKGNFPGRFSGRQFSNSRSEMNVSTLELGDSALYLCASSGGSGYNEQFFGPGTRLTVL.

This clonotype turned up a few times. The DNA of the CDR3 is TGTGCCAGCAGTTTGGCTCAGGGGGCGCTGGACACTGAAGCTTTCTTT. It translates to CASSLAQGALDTEAFF. This rearrangement joins TRBV12-3 or TRBV12-4 to TRBJ1-1, with 8 bases fitting TRBD1. This CDR3 region has 16 residues. Trimming cost V 3 bases and J 3 bases; bases outside gene matches: 9.

The CDR3 sequence is CASSLLGTGVPEQYF. CDR3 nucleotide sequence: TGTGCCAGCAGCCTACTCGGGACAGGGGTCCCCGAGCAGTACTTC. The rearrangement uses TRBV6-6 and TRBJ2-7, with 10 bases identical to TRBD1. The germline gives CDR1 MNHNY, CDR2 SVGAGI (reference sequence). After removal of 6 bases from V and 6 bases from J, the junction contained 11 bases not matched to a gene. The length of the CDR3 is 15 residues.

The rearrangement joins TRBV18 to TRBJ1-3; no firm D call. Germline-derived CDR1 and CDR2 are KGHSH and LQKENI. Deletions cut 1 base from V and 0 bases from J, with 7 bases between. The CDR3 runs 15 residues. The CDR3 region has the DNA TGTGCCAGCTCACCACAGGCGGACTCTGGAAACACCATATATTTT. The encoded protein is CASSPQADSGNTIYF. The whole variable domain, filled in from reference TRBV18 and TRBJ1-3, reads NAGVMQNPRHLVRRRGQEARLRCSPMKGHSHVYWYRQLPEEGLKFMVYLQKENIIDESGMPKERFSAEFPKEGPSILRIQQVVRGDSAAYFCASSPQADSGNTIYFGEGSWLTVV.

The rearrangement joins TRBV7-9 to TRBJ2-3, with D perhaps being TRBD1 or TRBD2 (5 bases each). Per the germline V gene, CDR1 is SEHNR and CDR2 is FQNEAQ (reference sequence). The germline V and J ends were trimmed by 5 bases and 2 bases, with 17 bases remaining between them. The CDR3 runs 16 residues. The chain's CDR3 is CASSPGSGPITDTQYF. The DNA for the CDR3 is TGTGCCAGCAGCCCCGGCTCGGGACCCATCACAGATACGCAGTATTTT.

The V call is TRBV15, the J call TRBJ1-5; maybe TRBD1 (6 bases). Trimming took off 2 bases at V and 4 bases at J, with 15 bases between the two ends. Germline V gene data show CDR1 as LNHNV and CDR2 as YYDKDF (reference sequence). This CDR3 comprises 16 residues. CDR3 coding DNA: TGTGCCACCAGCAGACGGACAGCATCGGGTAATCAGCCCCAGCATTTT. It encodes CATSRRTASGNQPQHF.

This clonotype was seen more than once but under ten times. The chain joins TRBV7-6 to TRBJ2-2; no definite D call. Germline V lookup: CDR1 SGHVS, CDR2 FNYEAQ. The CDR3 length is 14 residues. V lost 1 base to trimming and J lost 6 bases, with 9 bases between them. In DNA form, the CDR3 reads TGTGCCAGCAGCTTAGGGGCGGTATCCGGGGAGCTGTTTTTT. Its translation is CASSLGAVSGELFF.

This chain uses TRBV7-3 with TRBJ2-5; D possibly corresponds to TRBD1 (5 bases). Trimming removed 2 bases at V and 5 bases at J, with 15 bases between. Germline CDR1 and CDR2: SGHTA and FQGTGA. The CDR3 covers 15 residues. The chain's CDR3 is CASSLLDGAAETQYF. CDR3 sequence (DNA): TGTGCCAGCAGCTTACTGGATGGGGCTGCGGAGACCCAGTACTTC. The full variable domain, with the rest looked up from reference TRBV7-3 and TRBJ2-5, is GAGVSQTPSNKVTEKGKYVELRCDPISGHTALYWYRQSLGQGPEFLIYFQGTGAADDSGLPNDRFFAVRPEGSVSTLKIQRTERGDSAVYLCASSLLDGAAETQYFGPGTRLLVL.

CDR3 nucleotide sequence: TGCAGTGCTAGAGGTAGGACAGGCCGCCGAGCTTTCTTT. Amino acids: CSARGRTGRRAFF. The rearrangement links TRBV20-1 to TRBJ1-1; 7 bases map to TRBD1. This CDR3 is 13 amino acids long. V lost 1 base, J lost 10 bases, and 9 bases stayed unmatched. CDR1 and CDR2 from the germline V gene are DFQATT and SNEGSKA (reference sequence).

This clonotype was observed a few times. The CDR3 loop reads CASSLGGLANEQYF. In DNA form, the CDR3 reads TGTGCCAGCAGTTTGGGGGGCCTAGCGAACGAGCAGTACTTC. The rearrangement uses TRBV27 and TRBJ2-7; either TRBD1 or TRBD2 may fit D (6 bases each). There are 14 residues in the CDR3. Germline V gives CDR1 MNHEY, CDR2 SMNVEV (reference sequence). Trimming removed 3 bases at V and 5 bases at J, with 14 bases between.

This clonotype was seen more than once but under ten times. DNA of the CDR3: TGTGCCAGCAGCGTAGCCCCCGGAGCACCAGATACGCAGTATTTT. Protein: CASSVAPGAPDTQYF. This sequence joins TRBV9 and TRBJ2-3; D call uncertain. V was trimmed by 0 bases and J by 4 bases, leaving 12 bases between them. The CDR3 extends over 15 amino acids. The V gene's germline CDR1 is SGDLS and CDR2 YYNGEE.